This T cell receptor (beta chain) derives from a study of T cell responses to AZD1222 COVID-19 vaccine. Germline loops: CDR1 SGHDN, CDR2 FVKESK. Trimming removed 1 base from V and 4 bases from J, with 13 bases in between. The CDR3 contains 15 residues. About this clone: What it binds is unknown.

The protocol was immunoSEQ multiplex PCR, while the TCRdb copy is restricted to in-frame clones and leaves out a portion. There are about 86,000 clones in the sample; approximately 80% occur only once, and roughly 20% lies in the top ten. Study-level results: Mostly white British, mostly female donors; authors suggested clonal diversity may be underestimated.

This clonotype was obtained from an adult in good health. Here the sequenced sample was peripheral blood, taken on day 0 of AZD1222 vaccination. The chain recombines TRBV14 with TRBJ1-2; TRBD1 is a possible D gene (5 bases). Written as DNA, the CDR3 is TGTGCCAGCAGCCAAGTTGGGACCCTCTCCTATGGCTACACCTTC. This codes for CASSQVGTLSYGYTF. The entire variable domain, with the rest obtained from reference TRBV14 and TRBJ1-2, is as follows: EAGVTQFPSHSVIEKGQTVTLRCDPISGHDNLYWYRRVMGKEIKFLLHFVKESKQDESGMPNNRFLAERTGGTYSTLKVQPAELEDSGVYFCASSQVGTLSYGYTFGSGTRLTVV.